This TCR beta chain was sequenced during a study of CD8 T cells in ankylosing spondylitis. This clonotype was recorded many times. TCRdb reprocessed the 5' RACE reads with MiXCR, giving one entry per CDR3 protein. The repertoire holds around 230,000 distinct CDR3 sequences, with 7% to 10% as singletons. There are 17 residues in the CDR3. Deletions cut 2 bases from V and 1 base from J, with 19 bases between. Per germline, CDR1 DFQATT and CDR2 SNEGSKA (reference sequence). This rearrangement joins TRBV20-1 to TRBJ2-3; weak D call: TRBD2 (5 bases). The specimen sequenced was blood, either unsorted or a sorted T cell fraction (not recorded which). This TCR came from a female donor with ankylosing spondylitis or in good health (not recorded which). The CDR3 protein is CSARSNMAVGGTDTQYF. The CDR3 DNA sequence: TGCAGTGCTAGAAGCAATATGGCGGTCGGGGGCACAGATACGCAGTATTTT.